These T cell receptor beta chains were read from a single sample in a study of cytomegalovirus exposure and HLA in healthy donors. Assay used: immunoSEQ multiplex PCR; TCRdb lists only in-frame clones, some missing. The table lists about 120,000 clones, 85% to 90% of them singletons. Sequencing was performed on PBMCs. The receptors derive from a woman in her twenties or thirties in good health and CMV-seronegative. The CDR3 runs from the conserved cysteine through the conserved F or W. D genes are given only for firm matches. The listing skips clone size in some rows; elsewhere it reads once, few, many or a size class.

v_gene: TRBV5-4
j_gene: TRBJ1-2
abundance: -
d_gene: -
CDR3aa: CASSLVPGDYGYTF
CDR3nt: TGTGCCAGCAGCTTGGTTCCGGGGGACTATGGCTACACCTTC

v_gene: TRBV5-6
j_gene: TRBJ2-7
abundance: -
d_gene: TRBD1
CDR3aa: CASSLGWDSVGEQYF
CDR3nt: TGTGCCAGCAGCTTGGGTTGGGACAGTGTCGGCGAGCAGTACTTC

v_gene: TRBV28
j_gene: TRBJ2-5
abundance: -
d_gene: TRBD1
CDR3aa: CASRPNDRVPYF
CDR3nt: TGTGCCAGCAGGCCAAACGACAGGGTCCCCTACTTC

v_gene: TRBV2
j_gene: TRBJ1-1
abundance: -
d_gene: -
CDR3aa: CASDDPGVSTEAFF
CDR3nt: TGTGCCAGCGATGACCCAGGGGTAAGCACTGAAGCTTTCTTT

v_gene: TRBV30
j_gene: TRBJ1-3
abundance: -
d_gene: -
CDR3aa: CAWNVGRGGNTIYF
CDR3nt: TGTGCCTGGAACGTCGGGAGAGGAGGAAACACCATATATTTT

v_gene: TRBV10-3
j_gene: TRBJ2-3
abundance: -
d_gene: TRBD1
CDR3aa: CAISEGDRGTDTQYF
CDR3nt: TGTGCCATCAGTGAGGGGGACAGGGGAACAGATACGCAGTATTTT

v_gene: TRBV10-2
j_gene: TRBJ2-7
abundance: -
d_gene: -
CDR3aa: CASSDGLGGPYEQYF
CDR3nt: TGCGCCAGCAGTGATGGGTTGGGGGGGCCCTACGAGCAGTACTTC

v_gene: TRBV6-5
j_gene: TRBJ2-1
abundance: -
d_gene: TRBD2
CDR3aa: CASSYLAGGTNEQFF
CDR3nt: TGTGCCAGCAGTTACCTCGCGGGGGGAACCAATGAGCAGTTCTTC

v_gene: TRBV30
j_gene: TRBJ2-5
abundance: once
d_gene: TRBD1
CDR3aa: CAWSVKTGAGETQYF
CDR3nt: TGTGCCTGGAGTGTAAAGACAGGGGCGGGAGAGACCCAGTACTTC

v_gene: TRBV7-2
j_gene: TRBJ2-1
abundance: -
d_gene: TRBD2
CDR3aa: CASSARGGAVNEQFF
CDR3nt: TGTGCCAGCAGCGCTCGCGGGGGGGCCGTCAATGAGCAGTTCTTC

v_gene: TRBV11-3
j_gene: TRBJ1-2
abundance: few
d_gene: -
CDR3aa: CASSEGTGIYGYTF
CDR3nt: TGTGCCAGCAGCGAAGGAACGGGGATCTATGGCTACACCTTC

v_gene: TRBV27
j_gene: TRBJ1-1
abundance: -
d_gene: -
CDR3aa: CASSSGQAPRTEAFF
CDR3nt: TGTGCCAGCAGTTCAGGCCAGGCCCCGAGAACTGAAGCTTTCTTT

v_gene: TRBV5-1
j_gene: TRBJ2-7
abundance: -
d_gene: TRBD1
CDR3aa: CASSTRQGYEQYF
CDR3nt: TGCGCCAGCAGCACCAGACAGGGTTACGAGCAGTACTTC